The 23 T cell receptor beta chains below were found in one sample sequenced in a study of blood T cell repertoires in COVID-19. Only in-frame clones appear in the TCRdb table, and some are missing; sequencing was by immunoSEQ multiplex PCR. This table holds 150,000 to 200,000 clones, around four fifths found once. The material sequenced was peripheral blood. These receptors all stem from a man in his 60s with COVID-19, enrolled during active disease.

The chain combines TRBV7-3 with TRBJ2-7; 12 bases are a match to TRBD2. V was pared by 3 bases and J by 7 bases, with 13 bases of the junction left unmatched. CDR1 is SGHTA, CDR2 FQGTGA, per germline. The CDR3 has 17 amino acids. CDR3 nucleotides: TGTGCCAGCAGCTTCTATGGAGGGCCTAGCGGGAGGGGGGAGCAGTACTTC. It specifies CASSFYGGPSGRGEQYF.

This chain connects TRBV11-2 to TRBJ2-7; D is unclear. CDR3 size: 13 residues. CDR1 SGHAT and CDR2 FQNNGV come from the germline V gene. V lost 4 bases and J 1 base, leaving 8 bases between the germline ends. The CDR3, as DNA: TGTGCCAGCAGCTCATCGCGGTCCTACGAGCAGTACTTC. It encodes CASSSSRSYEQYF.

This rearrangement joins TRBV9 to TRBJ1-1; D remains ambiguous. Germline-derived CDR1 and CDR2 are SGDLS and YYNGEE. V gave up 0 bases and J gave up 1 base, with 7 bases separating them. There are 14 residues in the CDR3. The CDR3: CASSVGWANTEAFF. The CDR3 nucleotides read TGTGCCAGCAGCGTAGGATGGGCGAACACTGAAGCTTTCTTT.

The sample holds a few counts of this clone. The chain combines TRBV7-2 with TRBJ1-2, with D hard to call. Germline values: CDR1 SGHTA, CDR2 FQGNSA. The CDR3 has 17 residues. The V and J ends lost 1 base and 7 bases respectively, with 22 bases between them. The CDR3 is CASSLGGYPLPEGGYTF. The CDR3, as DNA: TGTGCCAGCAGCTTAGGTGGTTACCCTCTCCCAGAGGGTGGCTACACCTTC.

The CDR3 is CASSFGGGQPQHF. The CDR3 bases are TGTGCCAGCAGCTTTGGGGGGGGCCAGCCCCAGCATTTT. The gene calls are TRBV5-8 and TRBJ1-5; a possible D gene is TRBD1 (6 bases). V shed 2 bases and J shed 7 bases, with 10 bases lying between them. This CDR3 contains 13 residues. The V gene's germline CDR1 is SGHTS and CDR2 YDEGEE.

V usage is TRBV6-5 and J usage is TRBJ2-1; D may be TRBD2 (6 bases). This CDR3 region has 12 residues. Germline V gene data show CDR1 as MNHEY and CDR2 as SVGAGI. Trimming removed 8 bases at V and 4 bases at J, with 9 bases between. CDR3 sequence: CASGRWYNEQFF. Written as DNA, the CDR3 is TGTGCCAGCGGGAGGTGGTACAATGAGCAGTTCTTC.

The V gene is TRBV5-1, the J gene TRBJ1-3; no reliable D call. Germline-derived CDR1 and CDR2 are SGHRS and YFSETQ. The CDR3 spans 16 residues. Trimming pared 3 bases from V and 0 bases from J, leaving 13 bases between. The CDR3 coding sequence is TGCGCCAGCAGCTCGACATCTCCAGTCTCTGGAAACACCATATATTTT. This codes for CASSSTSPVSGNTIYF.

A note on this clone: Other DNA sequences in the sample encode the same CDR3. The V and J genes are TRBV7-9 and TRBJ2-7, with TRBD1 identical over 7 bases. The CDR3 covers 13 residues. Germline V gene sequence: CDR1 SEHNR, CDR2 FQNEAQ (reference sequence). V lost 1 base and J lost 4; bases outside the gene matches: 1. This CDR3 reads CASSLGDSYEQYF. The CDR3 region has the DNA TGTGCCAGCAGCTTAGGGGACAGTTACGAGCAGTACTTC.

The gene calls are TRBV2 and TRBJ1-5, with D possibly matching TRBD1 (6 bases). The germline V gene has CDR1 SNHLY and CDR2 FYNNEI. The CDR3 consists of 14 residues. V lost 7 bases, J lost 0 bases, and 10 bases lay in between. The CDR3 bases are TGTGCCAGCAAAATGGACAGTAGCAATCAGCCCCAGCATTTT. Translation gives CASKMDSSNQPQHF. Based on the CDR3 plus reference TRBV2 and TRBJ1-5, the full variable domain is EPEVTQTPSHQVTQMGQEVILRCVPISNHLYFYWYRQILGQKVEFLVSFYNNEISEKSEIFDDQFSVERPDGSNFTLKIRSTKLEDSAMYFCASKMDSSNQPQHFGDGTRLSIL.

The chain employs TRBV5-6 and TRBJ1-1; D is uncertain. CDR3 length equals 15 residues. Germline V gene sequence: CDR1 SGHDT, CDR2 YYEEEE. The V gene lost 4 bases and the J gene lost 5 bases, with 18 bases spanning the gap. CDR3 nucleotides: TGTGCCAGCAGCCCCAAGACCACAGCAAAAACTGAAGCTTTCTTT. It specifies CASSPKTTAKTEAFF. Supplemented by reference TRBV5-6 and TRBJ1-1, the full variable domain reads DAGVTQSPTHLIKTRGQQVTLRCSPKSGHDTVSWYQQALGQGPQFIFQYYEEEERQRGNFPDRFSGHQFPNYSSELNVNALLLGDSALYLCASSPKTTAKTEAFFGQGTRLTVV.

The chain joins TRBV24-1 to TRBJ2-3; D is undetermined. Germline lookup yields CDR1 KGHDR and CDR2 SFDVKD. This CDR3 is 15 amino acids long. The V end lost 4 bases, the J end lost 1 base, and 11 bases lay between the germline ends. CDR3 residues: CATSDSLGGTDTQYF. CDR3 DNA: TGTGCCACCAGTGACTCCCTCGGAGGCACAGATACGCAGTATTTT.

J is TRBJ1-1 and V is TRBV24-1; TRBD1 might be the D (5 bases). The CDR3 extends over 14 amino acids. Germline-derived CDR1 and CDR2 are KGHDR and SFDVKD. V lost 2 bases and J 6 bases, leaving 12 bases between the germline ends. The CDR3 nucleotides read TGTGCCACCAGTGATTCCCTTGGGGGGGCTGAAGCTTTCTTT. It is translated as CATSDSLGGAEAFF.

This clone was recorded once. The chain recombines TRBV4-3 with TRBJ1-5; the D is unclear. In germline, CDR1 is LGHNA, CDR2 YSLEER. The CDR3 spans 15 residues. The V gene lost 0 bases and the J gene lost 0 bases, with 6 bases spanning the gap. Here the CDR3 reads CASSQEAASNQPQHF. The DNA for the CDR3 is TGCGCCAGCAGCCAAGAAGCCGCTAGCAATCAGCCCCAGCATTTT.

The CDR3 is CASSLDGTSVETQYF. The CDR3 coding sequence is TGCGCCAGCAGCTTGGATGGGACTAGTGTCGAGACCCAGTACTTC. This chain joins TRBV5-1 and TRBJ2-5; 8 bases agree with TRBD2. Germline loops: CDR1 SGHRS, CDR2 YFSETQ. Trimming cost V 0 bases and J 5 bases; bases outside gene matches: 6. CDR3 length: 15 residues. The full variable domain, completed using reference TRBV5-1 and TRBJ2-5, is KAGVTQTPRYLIKTRGQQVTLSCSPISGHRSVSWYQQTPGQGLQFLFEYFSETQRNKGNFPGRFSGRQFSNSRSEMNVSTLELGDSALYLCASSLDGTSVETQYFGPGTRLLVL.

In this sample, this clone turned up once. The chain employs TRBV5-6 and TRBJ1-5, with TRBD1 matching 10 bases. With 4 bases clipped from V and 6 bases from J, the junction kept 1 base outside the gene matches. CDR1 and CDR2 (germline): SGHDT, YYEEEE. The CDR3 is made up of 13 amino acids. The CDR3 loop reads CASSRDRGQPQHF. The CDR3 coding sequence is TGTGCCAGCAGCCGGGACAGGGGTCAGCCCCAGCATTTT.

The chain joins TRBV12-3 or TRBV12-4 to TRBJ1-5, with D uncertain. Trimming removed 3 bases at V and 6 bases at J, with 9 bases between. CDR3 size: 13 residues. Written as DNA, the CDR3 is TGTGCCAGCAGTTTGGGCAGCTCTCAGCCCCAGCATTTT. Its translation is CASSLGSSQPQHF.

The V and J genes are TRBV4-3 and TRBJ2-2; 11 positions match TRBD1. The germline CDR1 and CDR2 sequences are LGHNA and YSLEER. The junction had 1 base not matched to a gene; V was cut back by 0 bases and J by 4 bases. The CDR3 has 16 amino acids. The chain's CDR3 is CASSQEGQGVTGELFF. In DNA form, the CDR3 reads TGCGCCAGCAGCCAAGAGGGACAGGGGGTCACCGGGGAGCTGTTTTTT.

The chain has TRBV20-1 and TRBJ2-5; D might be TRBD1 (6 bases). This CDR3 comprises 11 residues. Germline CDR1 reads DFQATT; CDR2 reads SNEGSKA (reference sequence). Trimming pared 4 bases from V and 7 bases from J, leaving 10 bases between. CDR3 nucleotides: TGCAGTGCTACCTGGGGGCGGACCCAGTACTTC. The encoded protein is CSATWGRTQYF.

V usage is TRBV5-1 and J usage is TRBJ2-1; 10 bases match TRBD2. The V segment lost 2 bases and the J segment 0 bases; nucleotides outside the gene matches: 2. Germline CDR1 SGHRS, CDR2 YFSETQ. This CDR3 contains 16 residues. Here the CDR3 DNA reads TGCGCCAGCAGCTTCCAGCGGGGGGGCTCCTACAATGAGCAGTTCTTC. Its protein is CASSFQRGGSYNEQFF. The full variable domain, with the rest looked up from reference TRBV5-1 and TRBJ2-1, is KAGVTQTPRYLIKTRGQQVTLSCSPISGHRSVSWYQQTPGQGLQFLFEYFSETQRNKGNFPGRFSGRQFSNSRSEMNVSTLELGDSALYLCASSFQRGGSYNEQFFGPGTRLTVL.

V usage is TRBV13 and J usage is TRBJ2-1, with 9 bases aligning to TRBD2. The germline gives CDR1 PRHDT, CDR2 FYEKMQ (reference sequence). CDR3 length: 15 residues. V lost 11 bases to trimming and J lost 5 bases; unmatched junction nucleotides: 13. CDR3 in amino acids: CAASQGLATHNEQFF. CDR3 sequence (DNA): TGTGCCGCCTCCCAGGGACTAGCTACCCACAATGAGCAGTTCTTC. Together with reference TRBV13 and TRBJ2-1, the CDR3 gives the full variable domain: AAGVIQSPRHLIKEKRETATLKCYPIPRHDTVYWYQQGPGQDPQFLISFYEKMQSDKGSIPDRFSAQQFSDYHSELNMSSLELGDSALYFCAASQGLATHNEQFFGPGTRLTVL.

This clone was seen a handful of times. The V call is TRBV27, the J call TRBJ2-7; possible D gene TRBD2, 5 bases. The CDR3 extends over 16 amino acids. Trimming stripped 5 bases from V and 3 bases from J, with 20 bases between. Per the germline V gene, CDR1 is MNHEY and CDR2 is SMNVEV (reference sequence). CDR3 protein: CASSVSRARGFYEQYF. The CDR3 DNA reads TGTGCCAGCAGTGTCTCCCGGGCCAGAGGGTTCTACGAGCAGTACTTC.

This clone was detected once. CDR3 in DNA: TGTGCCAACAGAGTCGACTCCTACGAGCAGTACTTC. It codes for CANRVDSYEQYF. The chain is built from TRBV30 and TRBJ2-7; D is undetermined. CDR3 length: 12 amino acids. V lost 8 bases, J lost 0 bases, and 11 bases lay in between. Germline CDR1 is GTSNPN and CDR2 is SVGIG (reference sequence).

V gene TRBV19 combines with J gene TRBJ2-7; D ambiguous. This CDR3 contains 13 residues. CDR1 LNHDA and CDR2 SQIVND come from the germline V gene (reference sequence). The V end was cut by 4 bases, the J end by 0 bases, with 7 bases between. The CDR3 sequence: CASSSQFSYEQYF. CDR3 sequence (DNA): TGTGCCAGTAGTAGTCAGTTCTCCTACGAGCAGTACTTC.